This TCR beta chain originates from a study of T cell repertoires in cytomegalovirus infection. About the study: HLA-B-restricted CMV epitopes that are well studied were used alongside recently identified HLA-C-restricted ones. Indications came from public TCR beta signatures; they pointed to CMV infection and to a matching HLA type.

Trimming removed 2 bases at V and 5 bases at J, with 12 bases between. Per germline, CDR1 MNHNS and CDR2 SASEGT. The CDR3 extends over 14 amino acids. Points from the study as a whole: CMV carriers with the relevant HLA were identified by cumulative public TCR beta family frequency.

TCRdb re-derived calls from the reads in MiXCR, one entry per CDR3 protein. The sample carries around 430,000 distinct CDR3 sequences, roughly 46% recorded once. In this sample, this clonotype turned up a few times. Antigen unknown. The sample was cultured PBMCs, taken from culture after CMV antigen stimulation. The source is a human donor in good health (CMV status not recorded). Some clones in this sample may be carry-over from other donors' samples. The chain couples TRBV6-1 to TRBJ1-1; D is uncertain. The DNA for the CDR3 is TGTGCCAGCAGTGAAATAGGCCCCATGACTGAAGCTTTCTTT. Translation: CASSEIGPMTEAFF.